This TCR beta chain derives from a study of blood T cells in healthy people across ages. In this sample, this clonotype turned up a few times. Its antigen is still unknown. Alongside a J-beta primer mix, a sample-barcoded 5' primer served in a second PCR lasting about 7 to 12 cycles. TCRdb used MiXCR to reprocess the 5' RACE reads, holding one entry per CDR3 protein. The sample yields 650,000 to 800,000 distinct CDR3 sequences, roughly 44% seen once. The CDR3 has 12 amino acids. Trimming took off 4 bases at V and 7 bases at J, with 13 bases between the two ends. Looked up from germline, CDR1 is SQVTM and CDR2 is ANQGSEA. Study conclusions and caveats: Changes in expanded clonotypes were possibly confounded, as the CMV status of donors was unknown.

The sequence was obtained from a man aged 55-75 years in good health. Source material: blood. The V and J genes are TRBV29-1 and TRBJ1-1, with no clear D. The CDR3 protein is CSVGDGPFEAFF. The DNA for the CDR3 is TGCAGCGTTGGCGATGGGCCGTTTGAAGCTTTCTTT.